The rows below give T cell receptor beta chains drawn from one sample of a study of blood T cells in healthy people across ages. A single record per CDR3 protein comes from TCRdb applying MiXCR to the 5' RACE reads. The table includes about 1.8 million distinct CDR3 sequences, around half detected once. Sequencing was done on a sample of blood. These TCRs come from a woman aged 40-49 years in good health. Both conserved end residues are part of each CDR3. D genes are given only for firm matches. Where a row states a size, it is once, few, many or the class of an expanded clone; other rows omit it.

TRBD1 TRBJ2-1 TRBV12-3/TRBV12-4 - TGTGCCAGCAGCCTTTGGACAGGGGAGAGTAAGCAGTTCTTC CASSLWTGESKQFF
- TRBJ2-7 TRBV6-2/TRBV6-3 few TGTGCCAGCGAACAAATCGGGGGTTGGGAGCAGTACTTC CASEQIGGWEQYF
TRBD2 TRBJ2-3 TRBV20-1 - TGCAGTGCGGCCATGGCGGCGGGGGGACGCACAGATACGCAGTATTTT CSAAMAAGGRTDTQYF
TRBD2 TRBJ2-5 TRBV7-2 - TGTGCCAGCAGCTTAGTCTCGGGGGGGGCGGAGACCCAGTACTTC CASSLVSGGAETQYF
TRBD2 TRBJ2-7 TRBV12-3/TRBV12-4 - TGTGCCAGCAACCGAGCGGGGGGGCTCTACGAGCAGTACTTC CASNRAGGLYEQYF
- TRBJ1-2 TRBV4-3 - TGCGCCAGCAGCCAAGATAACGTGGACTACACCTTC CASSQDNVDYTF
- TRBJ1-2 TRBV4-3 - TGCGCCAGCAGCCAAGATTTTAGGCAGACTACATATGGCTACACCTTC CASSQDFRQTTYGYTF
TRBD1 TRBJ2-1 TRBV7-2 - TGTGCCAGCAGCCCTAACGGACAGGGGTGGTTCAATGAGCAGTTCTTC CASSPNGQGWFNEQFF
TRBD2 TRBJ2-1 TRBV20-1 few TGCAGTGCCTTAAAGCTAGCGGGGGCCCCACATGAGCAGTTCTTC CSALKLAGAPHEQFF
- TRBJ2-1 TRBV5-1 few TGCGCCAGCAGCTTGGAAGGGCAGCCAGCCTACAATGAGCAGTTCTTC CASSLEGQPAYNEQFF
- TRBJ1-1 TRBV12-3/TRBV12-4 - TGTGCCAGCAGTTTAGCTCGGAGTCGGACTGAAGCTTTCTTT CASSLARSRTEAFF
TRBD1 TRBJ2-7 TRBV29-1 few TGCAGCGTTTCCTCACAGGGGGACGAGCAGTACTTC CSVSSQGDEQYF
- TRBJ2-6 TRBV7-2 - TGTGCCAGCAGTCCCTACCGAGGGGATACTACTGGGGCCAACGTCCTGACTTTC CASSPYRGDTTGANVLTF
- TRBJ1-1 TRBV2 - TGTGCCAGCAGTGTACGAGGCCCGAACACTGAAGCTTTCTTT CASSVRGPNTEAFF
- TRBJ1-6 TRBV18 - TGTGCCAGCTCACCCGACCCGGGCTCCTATAATTCACCCCTCCACTTT CASSPDPGSYNSPLHF
TRBD1 TRBJ1-2 TRBV10-1 - TGCGCCAGCAGTGAGTCCTTACAGGGGGATTACTATGGCTACACCTTC CASSESLQGDYYGYTF
- TRBJ2-1 TRBV27 - TGTGCCAGCAGTCCCAATTCGGGGGAGCAGTTCTTC CASSPNSGEQFF
TRBD1 TRBJ1-5 TRBV6-2/TRBV6-3 - TGTGCCAGCAGTCCGCGTGGACAGGGGGCTCAGCCCCAGCATTTT CASSPRGQGAQPQHF
TRBD1 TRBJ2-7 TRBV28 - TGTGCCGGCAGATCTACAGGGGGCGCAGGCTACGAGCAGTACTTC CAGRSTGGAGYEQYF
- TRBJ1-1 TRBV20-1 once TGCAGTGCTAGTCAGGCAGGGCGGACTGAAGCTTTCTTT CSASQAGRTEAFF
- TRBJ1-2 TRBV28 - TGTGCCAGCAGTTTCGCTAGGCAAGCTCACACCTTC CASSFARQAHTF
- TRBJ2-6 TRBV2 - TGTGCCAGCAGTTCCTCTGGACGGGCCTCTGGGGCCAACGTCCTGACTTTC CASSSSGRASGANVLTF
- TRBJ2-7 TRBV27 - TGTGCCAGCAGTACCCGGGACCGGAACTACTACGAGCAGTACTTC CASSTRDRNYYEQYF
- TRBJ1-1 TRBV20-1 few TGCAGTGCTTGCAGGGATCGGGGCACTGAAGCTTTCTTT CSACRDRGTEAFF
- TRBJ2-1 TRBV20-1 - TGCAGTGCTCTGGTTTTGGGGGGTGATGAGCAGTTCTTC CSALVLGGDEQFF
TRBD1 TRBJ2-7 TRBV27 once TGTGCCAGCAGTTCCAACAGGGGTTCCCACGAGCAGTACTTC CASSSNRGSHEQYF
- TRBJ2-3 TRBV20-1 - TGCAGTGCTAGAGATCTAGGCCTCACAGATACGCAGTATTTT CSARDLGLTDTQYF
TRBD1 TRBJ1-2 TRBV7-2 few TGTGCCAGCAGCTCCCAAGGACAGGGGGCTTATGGCTACACCTTC CASSSQGQGAYGYTF
- TRBJ2-3 TRBV10-3 - TGTGCCATCAGGGGTGCAACAGATACGCAGTATTTT CAIRGATDTQYF
- TRBJ2-6 TRBV6-5 - TGTGCCAGCAGTTACCTTGGAGGGACCGGGGCCAACGTCCTGACTTTC CASSYLGGTGANVLTF
- TRBJ2-5 TRBV20-1 - TGCAGTGCTGAGGCCCCCTTAGGGGATGAGCAGTACTTC CSAEAPLGDEQYF
TRBD1 TRBJ2-5 TRBV7-2 - TGTGCCAGCAGCCCCCGGGACAGCCGTAGGGAGACCCAGTACTTC CASSPRDSRRETQYF
- TRBJ2-5 TRBV15 - TGTGCCACCAACAGCCCCCCCGAGACCCAGTACTTC CATNSPPETQYF
- TRBJ2-7 TRBV6-6 - TGTGCCAGCAAACCCGACCATCCGGGACCCCTCTACGAGCAGTACTTC CASKPDHPGPLYEQYF
- TRBJ1-2 TRBV3-1 - TGTGCCAGCAGCCAAGTTATGGGGCGGAATGGCTACACCTTC CASSQVMGRNGYTF
- TRBJ2-3 TRBV6-6 - TGTGCCAGCAGTCCCTTAAAGTACCCCACAGATACGCAGTATTTT CASSPLKYPTDTQYF
TRBD2 TRBJ2-1 TRBV28 - TGTGCCAGCAGTCAGACAGCGGGGGGCCACTACAATGAGCAGTTCTTC CASSQTAGGHYNEQFF
TRBD1 TRBJ1-2 TRBV6-5 many TGTGCCAGCAGGCCCCCGGGACAGGGTTATGGCTACACCTTC CASRPPGQGYGYTF
TRBD2 TRBJ2-7 TRBV7-2 few TGTGCCAGCAGCTGGACTAGCGGGGAGTACGAGCAGTACTTC CASSWTSGEYEQYF
TRBD1 TRBJ2-4 TRBV6-5 once TGTGCCAGCAGTGCCTCGACAGGGGGCCCGGTAGCCAAAAACATTCAGTACTTC CASSASTGGPVAKNIQYF
- TRBJ2-4 TRBV5-1 few TGCGCCAGCAGCTGGGGAAGCAGTCTAGCCAAAAACATTCAGTACTTC CASSWGSSLAKNIQYF
TRBD1 TRBJ2-5 TRBV6-5 - TGTGCCAGCAGACAGGGGCCCGGGACCCAGTACTTC CASRQGPGTQYF
- TRBJ2-4 TRBV3-1 few TGTGCCAGCAGCCGCTTGGGGGACAAAAACATTCAGTACTTC CASSRLGDKNIQYF
- TRBJ2-3 TRBV11-1 - TGTGCCAGCAGCTCCTGGCCCTCGGGGGCGACAGATACGCAGTATTTT CASSSWPSGATDTQYF
TRBD1 TRBJ2-7 TRBV6-6 - TGTGCCAGCAAAAACGCCGGGACAGGATACGAGCAGTACTTC CASKNAGTGYEQYF
- TRBJ2-3 TRBV27 - TGTGCCAGCAGGCGACAGATTAGCACAGATACGCAGTATTTT CASRRQISTDTQYF
- TRBJ2-7 TRBV3-1 - TGTGCCAGCAGCCAAGAAGGAGCGAGATCCTACAATGAGCAGTACTTC CASSQEGARSYNEQYF
- TRBJ1-2 TRBV27 - TGTGCCAGCAGTTTATCGGGGTGGGACTATGGCTACACCTTC CASSLSGWDYGYTF
- TRBJ2-2 TRBV7-8 - TGTGCCAGCAGCCAAACGAGGGCTTACACCGGGGAGCTGTTTTTT CASSQTRAYTGELFF
- TRBJ2-1 TRBV29-1 - TGCAGCGTTGAAGGGAACCTAATTTTAGACAATGAGCAGTTCTTC CSVEGNLILDNEQFF
- TRBJ1-4 TRBV20-1 - TGCAGTGCTAGAGATCGGACGACAGGAGCAAATGAAAAACTGTTTTTT CSARDRTTGANEKLFF
- TRBJ2-1 TRBV20-1 - TGCAGTGCTCCGGACCAGCACAATGAGCAGTTCTTC CSAPDQHNEQFF
TRBD2 TRBJ2-5 TRBV11-2 - TGTGTCAGCAGCTTAGTAGGCGGGGGGGCCCTAGAGACCCAGTACTTC CVSSLVGGGALETQYF
- TRBJ2-5 TRBV6-2/TRBV6-3 - TGTGCCAGCAGTACCTTCGGGACTGTCCAAGAGACCCAGTACTTC CASSTFGTVQETQYF